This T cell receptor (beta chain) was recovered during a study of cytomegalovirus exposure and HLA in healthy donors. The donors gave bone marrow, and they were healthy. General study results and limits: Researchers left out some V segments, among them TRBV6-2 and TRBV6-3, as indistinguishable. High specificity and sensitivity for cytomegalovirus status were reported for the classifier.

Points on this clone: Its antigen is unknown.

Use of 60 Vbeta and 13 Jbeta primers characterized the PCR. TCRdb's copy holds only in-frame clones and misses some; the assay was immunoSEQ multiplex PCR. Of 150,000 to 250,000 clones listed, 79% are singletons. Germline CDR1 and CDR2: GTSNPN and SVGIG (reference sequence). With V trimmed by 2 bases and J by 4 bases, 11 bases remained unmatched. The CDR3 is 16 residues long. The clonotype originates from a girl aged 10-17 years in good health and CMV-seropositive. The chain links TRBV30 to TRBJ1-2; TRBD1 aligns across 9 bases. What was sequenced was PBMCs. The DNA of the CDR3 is TGTGCCTGGAGTCCCCGGACAGGGGCGAACCTCTATGGCTACACCTTC. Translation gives CAWSPRTGANLYGYTF.